This is a list of T cell receptor beta chains from one sample in a study of graft-versus-host responses after intestinal transplantation. The assay was immunoSEQ multiplex PCR, and TCRdb's table has in-frame clones only and misses some. The sample has more than 12,000 clones, about two thirds seen once. Source: ileum tissue, taken approximately 670 days after intestinal transplantation. The receptors derive from a human patient who received an intestinal transplant, so some T cells may come from the graft donor. CDR3s leave out the opening cysteine and the closing phenylalanine or tryptophan.

J | V | CDR3
TRBJ2-2 | TRBV30 | AWDPTGSITGELF
TRBJ1-1 | TRBV4-1 | ASSQGRTGDTEAF
TRBJ2-1 | TRBV6-4 | ASSDAASGGNEQF
TRBJ1-4 | TRBV7-8 | ASSLNGQGNEKLF
TRBJ1-4 | TRBV29-1 | SVPVGTTNEKLF
TRBJ2-2 | TRBV19 | ASMDRAATGELF
TRBJ2-7 | TRBV6-5 | ASSVEVAGTAEQY
TRBJ2-3 | TRBV7-2 | ASSSDRGTDTQY
TRBJ2-1 | TRBV10-1 | ASSAGAVNEQF
TRBJ2-5 | TRBV11-1 | ASSPWASDDRETQY
TRBJ1-5 | TRBV5-4 | ASSLGLGGEQPQH
TRBJ2-7 | TRBV7-2 | ASSLDRGPDEQY
TRBJ1-1 | TRBV6-5 | ASKTNFRGFEAF
TRBJ1-1 | TRBV11-3 | ASSLSGTGDTEAF
TRBJ2-7 | TRBV2 | ASSASSYEQY